These 18 T cell receptor beta chains were sequenced from one sample in a study of neoadjuvant nivolumab and ipilimumab in lung cancer. Clones were sequenced by immunoSEQ multiplex PCR, and TCRdb holds only the in-frame ones, with some missing. Of 30,000 to 45,000 clones listed, 75% to 90% are singletons. Sequenced material: peripheral blood, taken before neoadjuvant nivolumab, alone or with ipilimumab. These receptors were collected from an adult with non-small cell lung cancer.

The gene calls are TRBV4-1 and TRBJ2-7, with 7 bases identical to TRBD1. V lost 4 bases and J lost 6; bases outside the gene matches: 9. Germline loops: CDR1 MGHRA, CDR2 YSYEKL. This CDR3 has 14 residues. The CDR3 reads CASSPDRYQSEQYF. The DNA for the CDR3 is TGCGCCAGCAGCCCGGACAGGTATCAATCCGAGCAGTACTTC.

The chain uses TRBV5-4 and TRBJ2-3; unclear D gene. The CDR3 has 15 residues. Germline V CDR1 and CDR2: SGHNT, YYREEE (reference sequence). V was cut by 1 base and J by 4 bases, with 13 bases left in between. The CDR3 region is CASSLLNIPADTQYF. The DNA for the CDR3 is TGTGCCAGCAGCTTGCTAAATATACCTGCAGATACGCAGTATTTT.

V usage is TRBV30 and J usage is TRBJ2-7, with 7 bases matching TRBD2. This CDR3 is built from 11 residues. Per the germline V gene, CDR1 is GTSNPN and CDR2 is SVGIG (reference sequence). With 4 bases clipped from V and 3 bases from J, the junction kept 0 bases outside the gene matches. CDR3 region: CAWTGGYEQYF. The CDR3 nucleotides are TGTGCCTGGACGGGAGGCTACGAGCAGTACTTC.

The chain joins TRBV5-1 to TRBJ2-3; TRBD2 might be the D (5 bases). This CDR3 has 12 amino acids. Between the trimmed V and J ends, which lost 4 bases and 6 bases, there was a span of 9 bases. Germline V lookup: CDR1 SGHRS, CDR2 YFSETQ. CDR3 sequence: CASSTQRDTQYF. DNA of the CDR3: TGCGCCAGCAGCACGCAGCGGGATACGCAGTATTTT. The variable domain in full, with the rest retrieved from reference TRBV5-1 and TRBJ2-3, is KAGVTQTPRYLIKTRGQQVTLSCSPISGHRSVSWYQQTPGQGLQFLFEYFSETQRNKGNFPGRFSGRQFSNSRSEMNVSTLELGDSALYLCASSTQRDTQYFGPGTRLTVL.

This clone was seen once. The V and J genes are TRBV29-1 and TRBJ2-7; D possibly uses TRBD1 or TRBD2 (5 bases each). This CDR3 comprises 13 residues. The V gene lost 5 bases and the J gene lost 6 bases, with 17 bases spanning the gap. Per the germline V gene, CDR1 is SQVTM and CDR2 is ANQGSEA. The CDR3: CSVRGLGGGEQYF. CDR3 DNA sequence: TGCAGCGTTCGGGGCCTTGGTGGGGGCGAGCAGTACTTC.

The chain carries TRBV6-5 and TRBJ1-4; 9 bases match TRBD1. CDR1 is MNHEY, CDR2 SVGAGI, per germline. After removal of 0 bases from V and 7 bases from J, the junction contained 3 bases not matched to a gene. The CDR3 has 15 residues. CDR3 coding DNA: TGTGCCAGCAGTTACTCGAACAGGGGGCTTGAAAAACTGTTTTTT. Translated: CASSYSNRGLEKLFF.

The chain uses TRBV5-1 and TRBJ1-2, with D uncertain. V was clipped by 0 bases and J by 0 bases, with 6 bases between them. Germline V gene lookup returns CDR1 SGHRS and CDR2 YFSETQ. This CDR3 contains 14 residues. CDR3 nucleotides: TGCGCCAGCAGCTTGGGTCAAGCTAACTATGGCTACACCTTC. It encodes CASSLGQANYGYTF.

The chain employs TRBV5-4 and TRBJ2-1, with 8 nucleotides matching TRBD2. J gave up 2 bases and V 3 bases, and 7 bases lay outside the gene matches. Germline V CDR1 and CDR2: SGHNT, YYREEE (reference sequence). The CDR3 has 16 amino acids. The DNA of the CDR3 is TGTGCCAGCAGCTATGGAGCGGGAGTCGCCTACAATGAGCAGTTCTTC. Its protein product is CASSYGAGVAYNEQFF.

The chain recombines TRBV11-1 with TRBJ2-5; D unresolved. Germline V gene sequence: CDR1 SGHAT, CDR2 FQDESV (reference sequence). V lost 5 bases and J lost 1, with 8 bases in between. CDR3 length equals 13 residues. The CDR3 DNA is TGTGCCAGCAGCCCCCGACCCCAAGAGACCCAGTACTTC. It encodes CASSPRPQETQYF.

The rearrangement uses TRBV4-1 and TRBJ2-2; D is uncertain. The V and J ends lost 3 bases and 1 base respectively, with 6 bases between them. In germline, CDR1 is MGHRA, CDR2 YSYEKL. The CDR3 sequence is 14 residues long. In DNA, the CDR3 is TGCGCCAGCAGCCAGGCTTGGAACACCGGGGAGCTGTTTTTT. Translation: CASSQAWNTGELFF.

The chain links TRBV6-1 to TRBJ2-5; the match to TRBD1 covers 8 bases. The CDR3 covers 14 residues. The J segment lost 5 bases and the V segment lost 8 bases, leaving 10 bases of the junction unmatched. Per the germline V gene, CDR1 is MNHNS and CDR2 is SASEGT. For the CDR3, the DNA is TGTGCCAGCGAAAGACAGGGGAAGTATGAGACCCAGTACTTC. Encoded protein: CASERQGKYETQYF.

The chain employs TRBV7-8 and TRBJ2-5; TRBD1 agrees at 7 bases. In germline, CDR1 is SGHVS, CDR2 FQNEAQ. With V trimmed by 4 bases and J by 12 bases, 14 bases remained unmatched. The CDR3 is 14 amino acids. The CDR3 nucleotides read TGTGCCAGCAGCTCAGAACCATGGACAGGCGGAAAGTACTTC. This codes for CASSSEPWTGGKYF. The full variable domain, with the rest looked up from reference TRBV7-8 and TRBJ2-5, is GAGVSQSPRYKVAKRGQDVALRCDPISGHVSLFWYQQALGQGPEFLTYFQNEAQLDKSGLPSDRFFAERPEGSVSTLKIQRTQQEDSAVYLCASSSEPWTGGKYFGPGTRLLVL.

The chain links TRBV6-4 to TRBJ2-3; 10 nucleotides line up with TRBD2. The length of the CDR3 is 15 residues. V was pared by 5 bases and J by 0 bases, with 2 bases of the junction left unmatched. CDR1 is MRHNA, CDR2 SNTAGT, per germline. CDR3 region: CASSKTSGSTDTQYF. The DNA for the CDR3 is TGTGCCAGCAGTAAGACTAGCGGGAGCACAGATACGCAGTATTTT.

This chain links TRBV18 with TRBJ2-7, with D perhaps matching TRBD1 or TRBD2 (5 bases each). The CDR3 sequence is 16 residues long. Germline V lookup: CDR1 KGHSH, CDR2 LQKENI. V lost 3 bases and J lost 3, with 18 bases in between. CDR3 sequence reads: CASSPSGPPDVYEQYF. The CDR3 DNA sequence: TGTGCCAGCTCACCGTCGGGACCTCCGGACGTCTACGAGCAGTACTTC.

This chain links TRBV4-2 with TRBJ2-3, with 8 nucleotides matching TRBD2. Germline V CDR1 and CDR2: LGHNA, YNFKEQ. The CDR3 is 16 amino acids. J was trimmed by 4 bases and V by 4 bases; bases with no gene match: 10. For the CDR3, the DNA is TGTGCCAGCAGCCGGGCACTAGCGGAGTCTGCAGATACGCAGTATTTT. This sequence encodes CASSRALAESADTQYF.

This chain uses TRBV18 with TRBJ1-2; TRBD1 matches 9 bases. This CDR3 region has 15 residues. Germline-derived CDR1 and CDR2 are KGHSH and LQKENI. With 3 bases clipped from V and 4 bases from J, the junction kept 6 bases outside the gene matches. CDR3 DNA sequence: TGTGCCAGCTCACCGGGACAGGGAAGTGGCTATGGCTACACCTTC. The encoded protein is CASSPGQGSGYGYTF.

V and J are TRBV5-1 and TRBJ2-7, with unresolved D. The germline V gene encodes CDR1 SGHRS and CDR2 YFSETQ. The CDR3 spans 15 residues. The V gene lost 2 bases and the J gene lost 4 bases, with 16 bases spanning the gap. The CDR3 DNA sequence: TGCGCCAGCAGCTTATTAGTTTCCAGGCCATACGAGCAGTACTTC. It codes for CASSLLVSRPYEQYF.

V is TRBV11-1 and J is TRBJ2-2; 7 bases fit TRBD1. This CDR3 is 15 amino acids long. Germline loops: CDR1 SGHAT, CDR2 FQDESV (reference sequence). V was clipped by 1 base and J by 3 bases; unmatched bases: 2. The CDR3 coding sequence is TGTGCCAGCAGCTTAGACAGGGGAGACACCGGGGAGCTGTTTTTT. This encodes CASSLDRGDTGELFF.